The clone carrying this T cell receptor (beta chain) was counted at least ten times. Its antigen is still unknown. From germline, CDR1 is LNHNV and CDR2 YYDKDF (reference sequence). Trimming stripped 3 bases from V and 4 bases from J, with 18 bases between. The CDR3 is made up of 16 amino acids. MiXCR, applied by TCRdb to the 5' RACE reads, yields one record per CDR3 protein. The repertoire holds 430,000 or so distinct CDR3 sequences, with nearly 25% as singletons. This record comes from a study of T-cell memory formation after mild COVID-19. Study summary: For the most part, TCR clusters were specific to one donor. Study conclusions and caveats: Clones that shrank (day 15 to 85) were balanced CD4/CD8, whereas later expanders leaned CD4+. Shrinking CD4+ clones resided mostly in CM and EM, and CD8+ ones in EMRA.

The sequenced sample was PBMCs or a T cell subset sorted from them (not recorded which). The chain employs TRBV15 and TRBJ2-5, with D possibly matching TRBD2 (6 bases). The TCR was taken from an adult woman who had mild COVID-19 (a few samples of this study predate the infection). Cell type and time point are not known. The CDR3 coding sequence is TGTGCCACCAGCAGTAGATCCGGGACTGAAATAGAGACCCAGTACTTC. It encodes CATSSRSGTEIETQYF.